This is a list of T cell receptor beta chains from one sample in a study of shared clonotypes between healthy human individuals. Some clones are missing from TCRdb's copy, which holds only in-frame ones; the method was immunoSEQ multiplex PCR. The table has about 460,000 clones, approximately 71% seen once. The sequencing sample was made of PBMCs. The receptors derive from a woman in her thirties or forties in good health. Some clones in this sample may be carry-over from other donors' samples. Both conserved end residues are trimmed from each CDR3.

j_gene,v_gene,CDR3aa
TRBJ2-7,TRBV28,ASSRNAEQY
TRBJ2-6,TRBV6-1,ASSAPSGGRYSGANVLT
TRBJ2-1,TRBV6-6,ASSYPGSGSYNEQF
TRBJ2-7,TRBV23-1,ASSVTRQGSYEQY
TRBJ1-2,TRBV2,ASSPGGTNYGYT
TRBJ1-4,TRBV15,ATSREWVQGNEKLF
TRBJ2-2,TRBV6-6,ATSSGINTGELF
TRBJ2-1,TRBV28,ASLDPSSSSYNEQF
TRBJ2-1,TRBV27,ASSFGTSGTEQF
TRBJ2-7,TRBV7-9,ASSLGAGGPYEQY
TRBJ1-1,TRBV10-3,AISEFMDRASEAF
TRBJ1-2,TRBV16,ASSQSGGVGGYT
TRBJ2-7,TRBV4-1,ASSDRTGAYEQY
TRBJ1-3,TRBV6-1,ASSWDGNSGNTIY
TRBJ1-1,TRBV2,ASSKEAGSREAF
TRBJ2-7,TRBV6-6,ATTPGQFHEQY
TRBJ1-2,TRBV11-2,ASSLMGQGRAYT
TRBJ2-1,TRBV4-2,ASSQDVEGAVYNEQF
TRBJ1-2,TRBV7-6,ASSPLDRDRFYGYT
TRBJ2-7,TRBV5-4,ASSLGQGNPYEQY
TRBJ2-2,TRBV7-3,ASSLTNTGELF
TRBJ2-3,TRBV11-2,ASSSRGYTQY
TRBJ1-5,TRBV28,ASTRVVYSNQPQH
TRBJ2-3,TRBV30,ALNIQGVADTQY
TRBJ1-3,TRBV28,ASRESGQGNTIY
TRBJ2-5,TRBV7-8,ASSLTSGTYQETQY
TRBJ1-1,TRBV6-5,ASSTTQGMNTEAF
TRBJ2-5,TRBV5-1,ASGDASRETQY
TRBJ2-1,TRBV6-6,ASSGVLADNEQF
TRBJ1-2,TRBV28,ASSSPGYSGQGHGYT
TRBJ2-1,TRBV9,ASSAGTAFGNEQF
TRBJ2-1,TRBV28,ASSPSGTRGDEQF
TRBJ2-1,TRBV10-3,AISAGQNNEQF
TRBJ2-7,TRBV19,ASKPTRDRGYEQY
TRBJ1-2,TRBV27,ASSLIQGAGYT
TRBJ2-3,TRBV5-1,ASSLGGISTDTQY
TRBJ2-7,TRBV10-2,ASSGLAGTYEQY
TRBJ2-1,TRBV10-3,AISAGLAPEQF
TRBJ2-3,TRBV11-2,ASRTGRRTDTQY
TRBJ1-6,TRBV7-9,ASSLGSGDNSPLH
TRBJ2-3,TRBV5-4,ASSLGQGADTQY
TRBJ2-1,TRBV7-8,ASSLASIRGPYNEQF
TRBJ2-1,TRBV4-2,ASSQTSGFDEQF
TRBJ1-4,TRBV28,ASSSVRRSATNEKLF
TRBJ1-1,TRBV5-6,ASSLQGATEAF
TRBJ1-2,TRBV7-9,ASSLGGGTNYGYT
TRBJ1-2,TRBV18,ASSPDGSYGYT
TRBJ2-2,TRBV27,ASSSWGLAGANTGELF
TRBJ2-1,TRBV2,ASQFHPDPPYNEQF
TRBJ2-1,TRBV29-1,SVASGSPYNEQF